The 17 T cell receptor beta chains reported below all come from one sample, sequenced in a study of shared clonotypes between healthy human individuals. The method was immunoSEQ multiplex PCR; TCRdb's version includes in-frame clones alone and lacks a portion of them. In the table there are roughly 2.6 million clones, about 92% of which are singletons. Sequences were obtained from naive CD4+ T cells sorted from blood. Subset reported: CD45RA+ positively selected. The receptor source for this set is a young man in good health.

V and J are TRBV14 and TRBJ2-7; no clear D gene. The CDR3 loop spans 15 amino acids. Trimming left V 5 bases short and J 0 bases short, with 14 bases between. In germline, CDR1 is SGHDN, CDR2 FVKESK. The CDR3: CASSSRPHNSYEQYF. For the CDR3, the DNA is TGTGCCAGCAGCTCTCGCCCCCACAACTCCTACGAGCAGTACTTC. Using reference TRBV14 and TRBJ2-7 for the parts outside the CDR3, the full variable domain is EAGVTQFPSHSVIEKGQTVTLRCDPISGHDNLYWYRRVMGKEIKFLLHFVKESKQDESGMPNNRFLAERTGGTYSTLKVQPAELEDSGVYFCASSSRPHNSYEQYFGPGTRLTVT.

The J gene is TRBJ1-2, the V gene TRBV18; D gene uncertain. V was clipped by 0 bases and J by 6 bases, with 14 bases between them. Germline lookup yields CDR1 KGHSH and CDR2 LQKENI. This CDR3 has 15 amino acids. The CDR3 spells CASSPPTASINGYTF. The DNA for the CDR3 is TGTGCCAGCTCACCACCGACCGCCAGTATCAATGGCTACACCTTC.

This clone has a single count. J is TRBJ2-7 and V is TRBV5-1; 11 positions agree with TRBD2. CDR1 and CDR2 from the germline V gene are SGHRS and YFSETQ. The CDR3 is 14 amino acids. V was clipped by 7 bases and J by 4 bases; unmatched bases: 7. The CDR3, as DNA: TGCGCCAGCCATAGCGGGGGGGCCGGGTACGAGCAGTACTTC. Translation gives CASHSGGAGYEQYF.

The chain carries TRBV6-5 and TRBJ1-5; D perhaps matches TRBD1 (6 bases). Germline lookup yields CDR1 MNHEY and CDR2 SVGAGI. V dropped 6 bases and J dropped 7 bases, with 19 bases sitting between them. The length of the CDR3 is 15 residues. DNA for the CDR3: TGTGCCAGCAGCCCGTCACAGGGCACTGGGCAGCCCCAGCATTTT. It codes for CASSPSQGTGQPQHF.

This clone was seen a few times. This rearrangement joins TRBV7-9 to TRBJ1-1; D call uncertain. V was cut by 7 bases and J by 4 bases, with 10 bases left in between. The CDR3 is 12 amino acids. Germline CDR1 SEHNR, CDR2 FQNEAQ (reference sequence). The CDR3 spells CASTQVSTEAFF. Here the CDR3 DNA reads TGTGCCAGCACTCAAGTGAGCACTGAAGCTTTCTTT.

This clone appeared a few times. This sequence joins TRBV19 and TRBJ1-1; the match to TRBD1 covers 8 bases. The trim removed 5 bases at V and 0 bases at J, leaving 14 bases unmatched. Germline values: CDR1 LNHDA, CDR2 SQIVND (reference sequence). The CDR3 covers 18 residues. DNA of the CDR3: TGTGCCAGTAGTCCCCTCAGGGGGCAGGGGAACCTGAACACTGAAGCTTTCTTT. Its translation is CASSPLRGQGNLNTEAFF. Together with reference TRBV19 and TRBJ1-1, the CDR3 gives the full variable domain: DGGITQSPKYLFRKEGQNVTLSCEQNLNHDAMYWYRQDPGQGLRLIYYSQIVNDFQKGDIAEGYSVSREKKESFPLTVTSAQKNPTAFYLCASSPLRGQGNLNTEAFFGQGTRLTVV.

V usage is TRBV4-1 and J usage is TRBJ2-1; D possibly matches TRBD1 or TRBD2 (6 bases each). The CDR3 sequence is 16 residues long. The germline V gene encodes CDR1 MGHRA and CDR2 YSYEKL. With 0 bases removed from V and 7 bases from J, the gap between germline ends came to 16 bases. In DNA, the CDR3 is TGCGCCAGCAGCCAAGAATCCGGGGGCAAGAAGAATGAGCAGTTCTTC. Translation: CASSQESGGKKNEQFF.

The chain is built from TRBV14 and TRBJ1-6; D not resolved. This CDR3 has 15 amino acids. V gave up 5 bases and J gave up 12 bases, with 20 bases separating them. In germline, CDR1 is SGHDN, CDR2 FVKESK. CDR3 in DNA: TGTGCCAGCAGCGAAGGAAAGTGGGCCCTGGAACCCCTCCACTTT. Encoded protein: CASSEGKWALEPLHF. The whole variable domain, remainder taken from reference TRBV14 and TRBJ1-6, is EAGVTQFPSHSVIEKGQTVTLRCDPISGHDNLYWYRRVMGKEIKFLLHFVKESKQDESGMPNNRFLAERTGGTYSTLKVQPAELEDSGVYFCASSEGKWALEPLHFGNGTRLTVT.

J is TRBJ1-6 and V is TRBV4-1; no clear D gene. Germline V gene sequence: CDR1 MGHRA, CDR2 YSYEKL. The V end lost 5 bases, the J end lost 8 bases, and 7 bases lay between the germline ends. This CDR3 region has 12 residues. CDR3 in DNA: TGCGCCAGCAGCGAAACATATTCACCCCTCCACTTT. Protein: CASSETYSPLHF.

The rearrangement links TRBV5-1 to TRBJ2-7, with 7 bases identical to TRBD1. V dropped 0 bases and J dropped 3; count of bases not matched to a gene: 6. The CDR3 runs to 15 residues. CDR1 is SGHRS, CDR2 YFSETQ, per germline. The CDR3 loop is CASSLANWDSYEQYF. The CDR3 region has the DNA TGCGCCAGCAGCTTGGCGAATTGGGACAGCTACGAGCAGTACTTC. The complete variable domain, with remaining parts taken from reference TRBV5-1 and TRBJ2-7, reads KAGVTQTPRYLIKTRGQQVTLSCSPISGHRSVSWYQQTPGQGLQFLFEYFSETQRNKGNFPGRFSGRQFSNSRSEMNVSTLELGDSALYLCASSLANWDSYEQYFGPGTRLTVT.

The chain combines TRBV2 with TRBJ1-2; D is unresolved. V lost 3 bases and J 2 bases, leaving 10 bases between the germline ends. Germline V gene lookup returns CDR1 SNHLY and CDR2 FYNNEI. CDR3 size: 14 residues. CDR3 region: CASSDKRANYGYTF. The CDR3 region has the DNA TGTGCCAGCAGTGATAAGAGGGCCAACTATGGCTACACCTTC.

The rearrangement joins TRBV4-3 to TRBJ2-5, with D perhaps TRBD2 (6 bases). Germline CDR1 is LGHNA and CDR2 is YSLEER. The length of the CDR3 is 15 residues. V lost 1 base and J 3 bases, leaving 12 bases between the germline ends. In DNA, the CDR3 is TGCGCCAGCAGCCAAGGGATGACTAGAGAAGAGACCCAGTACTTC. It codes for CASSQGMTREETQYF.

Worth noting for this clone: This sample includes further DNA sequences coding for the same CDR3. The chain couples TRBV6-5 to TRBJ2-4; TRBD1 or TRBD2 may be the D gene (5 bases each). Per germline, CDR1 MNHEY and CDR2 SVGAGI. Trimming removed 4 bases from V and 0 bases from J, with 10 bases in between. This CDR3 spans 15 amino acids. The CDR3 protein is CASSSPGTAKNIQYF. CDR3 bases: TGTGCCAGCAGTTCACCTGGGACAGCCAAAAACATTCAGTACTTC.

The CDR3 is CASSEHQNTEAFF. The CDR3 coding sequence is TGTGCCAGCAGCGAACACCAGAACACTGAAGCTTTCTTT. V is TRBV9 and J is TRBJ1-1; no clear D. The CDR3 is 13 residues long. V was shortened by 3 bases and J by 1 base, with 7 bases between the two germline ends. Germline CDR1 and CDR2: SGDLS and YYNGEE.

This rearrangement joins TRBV15 to TRBJ2-5; D is possibly TRBD1 (6 bases). V shed 0 bases and J shed 9 bases, with 11 bases lying between them. This CDR3 spans 13 amino acids. In germline, CDR1 is LNHNV, CDR2 YYDKDF (reference sequence). CDR3 nucleotide sequence: TGTGCCACCAGCAGAGATAGGGCAGGGGCCCAGTACTTC. It encodes CATSRDRAGAQYF.

The chain couples TRBV5-6 to TRBJ2-3; maybe TRBD2 (5 bases). The CDR3 loop spans 14 amino acids. The germline V and J ends were trimmed by 2 bases and 1 base, with 8 bases remaining between them. Per germline, CDR1 SGHDT and CDR2 YYEEEE. The CDR3 DNA reads TGTGCCAGCAGCTTTTTGGGAGGCACAGATACGCAGTATTTT. Translated, it gives CASSFLGGTDTQYF.

The genes are TRBV7-2 and TRBJ1-4; D is undetermined. Trimming pared 4 bases from V and 0 bases from J, leaving 12 bases between. Germline loops: CDR1 SGHTA, CDR2 FQGNSA. The length of the CDR3 is 16 residues. CDR3 sequence reads: CASSYRRAATNEKLFF. The CDR3 region has the DNA TGTGCCAGCAGCTACCGCCGGGCGGCAACTAATGAAAAACTGTTTTTT.